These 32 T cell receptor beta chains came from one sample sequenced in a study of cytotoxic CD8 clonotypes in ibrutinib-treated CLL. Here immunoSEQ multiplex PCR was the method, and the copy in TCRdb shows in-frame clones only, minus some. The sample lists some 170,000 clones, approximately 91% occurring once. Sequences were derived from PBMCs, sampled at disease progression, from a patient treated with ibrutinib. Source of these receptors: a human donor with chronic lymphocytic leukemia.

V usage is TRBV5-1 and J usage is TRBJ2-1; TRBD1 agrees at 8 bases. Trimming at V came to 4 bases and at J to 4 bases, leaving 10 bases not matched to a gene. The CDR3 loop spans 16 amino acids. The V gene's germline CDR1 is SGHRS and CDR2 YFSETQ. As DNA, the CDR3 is TGCGCCAGCAGCAGAACCGGGACAGGACAATACAATGAGCAGTTCTTC. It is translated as CASSRTGTGQYNEQFF.

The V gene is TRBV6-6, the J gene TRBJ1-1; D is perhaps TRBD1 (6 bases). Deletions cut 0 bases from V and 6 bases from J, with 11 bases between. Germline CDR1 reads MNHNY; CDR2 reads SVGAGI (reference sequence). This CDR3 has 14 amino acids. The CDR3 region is CASSYSPGDSEAFF. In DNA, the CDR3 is TGTGCCAGCAGTTACTCCCCAGGGGACTCTGAAGCTTTCTTT.

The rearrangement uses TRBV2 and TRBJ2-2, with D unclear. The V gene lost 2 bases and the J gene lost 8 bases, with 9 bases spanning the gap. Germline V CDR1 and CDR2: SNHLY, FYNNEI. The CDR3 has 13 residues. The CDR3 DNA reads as TGTGCCAGCAGTGAACTACTTCAGGGGGAGCTGTTTTTT. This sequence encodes CASSELLQGELFF. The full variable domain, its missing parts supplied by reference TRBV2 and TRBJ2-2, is EPEVTQTPSHQVTQMGQEVILRCVPISNHLYFYWYRQILGQKVEFLVSFYNNEISEKSEIFDDQFSVERPDGSNFTLKIRSTKLEDSAMYFCASSELLQGELFFGEGSRLTVL.

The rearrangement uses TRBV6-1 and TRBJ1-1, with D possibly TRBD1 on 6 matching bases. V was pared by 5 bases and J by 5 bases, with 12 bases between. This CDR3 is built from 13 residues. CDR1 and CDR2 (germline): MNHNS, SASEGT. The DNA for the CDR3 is TGTGCCAGCAGTTCCACCAGGGGTACTGAAGCTTTCTTT. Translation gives CASSSTRGTEAFF.

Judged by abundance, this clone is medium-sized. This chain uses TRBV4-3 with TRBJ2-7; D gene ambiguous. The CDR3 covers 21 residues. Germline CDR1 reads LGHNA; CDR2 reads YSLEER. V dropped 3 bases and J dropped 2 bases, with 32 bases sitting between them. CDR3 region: CASSHWARGRVVPKPTYEQYF. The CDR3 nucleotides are TGCGCCAGCAGCCACTGGGCTCGTGGTCGAGTTGTACCCAAACCCACCTACGAGCAGTACTTC.

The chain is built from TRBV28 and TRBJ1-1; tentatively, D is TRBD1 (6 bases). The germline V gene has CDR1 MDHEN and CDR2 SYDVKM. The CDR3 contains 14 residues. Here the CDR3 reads CGTLSQGGGTEAFF. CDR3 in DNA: TGTGGGACACTATCCCAAGGGGGAGGTACTGAAGCTTTCTTT.

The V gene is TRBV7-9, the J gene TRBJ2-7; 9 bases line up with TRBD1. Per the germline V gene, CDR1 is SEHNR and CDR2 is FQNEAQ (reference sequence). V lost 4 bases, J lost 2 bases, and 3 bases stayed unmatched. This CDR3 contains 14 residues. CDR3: CASSSGTGTYEQYF. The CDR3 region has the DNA TGTGCCAGCAGCTCCGGGACAGGGACCTACGAGCAGTACTTC.

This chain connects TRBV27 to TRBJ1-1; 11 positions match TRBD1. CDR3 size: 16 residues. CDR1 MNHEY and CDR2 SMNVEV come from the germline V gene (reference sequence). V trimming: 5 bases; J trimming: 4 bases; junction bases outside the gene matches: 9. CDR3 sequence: CASSVGQGAVATEAFF. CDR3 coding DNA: TGTGCCAGCAGTGTAGGACAGGGGGCGGTGGCCACTGAAGCTTTCTTT.

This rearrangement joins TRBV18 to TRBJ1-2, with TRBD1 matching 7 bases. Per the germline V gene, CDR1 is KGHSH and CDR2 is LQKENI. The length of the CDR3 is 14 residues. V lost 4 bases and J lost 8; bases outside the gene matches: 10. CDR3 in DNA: TGTGCCAGCTCACGGTCAGGGGGGTACGCGGGCTACACCTTC. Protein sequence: CASSRSGGYAGYTF.

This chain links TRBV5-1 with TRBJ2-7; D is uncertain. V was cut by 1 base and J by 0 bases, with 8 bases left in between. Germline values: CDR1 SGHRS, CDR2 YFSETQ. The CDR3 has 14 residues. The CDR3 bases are TGCGCCAGCAGCTTGTCGGGTGGCTCCTACGAGCAGTACTTC. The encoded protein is CASSLSGGSYEQYF.

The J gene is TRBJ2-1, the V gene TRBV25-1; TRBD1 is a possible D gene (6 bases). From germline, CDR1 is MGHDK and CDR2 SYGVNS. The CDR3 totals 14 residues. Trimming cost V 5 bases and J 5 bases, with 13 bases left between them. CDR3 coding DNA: TGTGCCAGCAGTCCGCTAGGGGGTAACAATGAGCAGTTCTTC. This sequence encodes CASSPLGGNNEQFF.

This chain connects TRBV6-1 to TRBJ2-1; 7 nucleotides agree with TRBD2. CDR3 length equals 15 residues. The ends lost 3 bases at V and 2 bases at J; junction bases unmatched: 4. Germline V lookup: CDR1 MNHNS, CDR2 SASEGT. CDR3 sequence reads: CASSDQAGTYNEQFF. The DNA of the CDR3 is TGTGCCAGCAGTGACCAAGCGGGAACCTACAATGAGCAGTTCTTC.

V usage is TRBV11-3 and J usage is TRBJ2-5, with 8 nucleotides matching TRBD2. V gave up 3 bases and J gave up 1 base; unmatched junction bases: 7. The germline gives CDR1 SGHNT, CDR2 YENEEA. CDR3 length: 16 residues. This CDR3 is CASSFSASGFQETQYF. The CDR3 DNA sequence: TGTGCCAGCAGCTTCTCCGCTAGCGGGTTCCAAGAGACCCAGTACTTC.

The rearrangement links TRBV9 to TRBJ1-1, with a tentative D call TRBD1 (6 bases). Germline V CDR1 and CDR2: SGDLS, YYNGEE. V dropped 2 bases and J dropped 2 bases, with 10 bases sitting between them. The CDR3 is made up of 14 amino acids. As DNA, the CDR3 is TGTGCCAGCAGCGTTGGACAGTCTAACACTGAAGCTTTCTTT. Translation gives CASSVGQSNTEAFF.

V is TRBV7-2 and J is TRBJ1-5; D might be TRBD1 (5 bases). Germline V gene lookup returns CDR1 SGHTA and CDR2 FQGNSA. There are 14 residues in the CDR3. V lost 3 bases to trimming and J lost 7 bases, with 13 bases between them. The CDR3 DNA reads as TGTGCCAGCAGCTTTACAGGATTGGAACAGCCCCAGCATTTT. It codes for CASSFTGLEQPQHF.

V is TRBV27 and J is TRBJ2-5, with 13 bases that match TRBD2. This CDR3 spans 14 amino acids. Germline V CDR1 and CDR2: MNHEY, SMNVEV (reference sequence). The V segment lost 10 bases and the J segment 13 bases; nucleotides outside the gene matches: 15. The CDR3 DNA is TGTGCCACCCGACTAGCGGGGGGAGGGGGGGCCTTGTACTTC. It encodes CATRLAGGGGALYF.

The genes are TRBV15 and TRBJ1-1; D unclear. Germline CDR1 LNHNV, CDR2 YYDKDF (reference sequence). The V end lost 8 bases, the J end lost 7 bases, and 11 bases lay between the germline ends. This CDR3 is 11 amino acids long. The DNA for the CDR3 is TGTGCCACCGGATTGCGCCGTGAAGCTTTCTTT. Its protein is CATGLRREAFF.

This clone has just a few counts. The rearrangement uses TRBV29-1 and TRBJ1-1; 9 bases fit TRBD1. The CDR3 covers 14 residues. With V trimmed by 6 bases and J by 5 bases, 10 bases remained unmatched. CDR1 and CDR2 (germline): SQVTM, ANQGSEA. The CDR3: CSVDWGQGGTEAFF. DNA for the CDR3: TGCAGCGTCGACTGGGGACAGGGAGGGACTGAAGCTTTCTTT.

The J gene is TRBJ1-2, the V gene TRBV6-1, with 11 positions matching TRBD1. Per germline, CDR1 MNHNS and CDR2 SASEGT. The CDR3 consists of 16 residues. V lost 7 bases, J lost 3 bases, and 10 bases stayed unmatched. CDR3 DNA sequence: TGTGCCAGCAATGAGGACAGGGGGCGATATCACTATGGCTACACCTTC. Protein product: CASNEDRGRYHYGYTF.

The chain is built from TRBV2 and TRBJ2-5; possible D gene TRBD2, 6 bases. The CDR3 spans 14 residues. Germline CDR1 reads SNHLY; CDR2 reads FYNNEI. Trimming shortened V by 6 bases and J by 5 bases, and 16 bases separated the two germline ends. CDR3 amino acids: CASRRERSRETQYF. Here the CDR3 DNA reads TGTGCCAGCAGACGGGAGCGGTCCCGGGAGACCCAGTACTTC.

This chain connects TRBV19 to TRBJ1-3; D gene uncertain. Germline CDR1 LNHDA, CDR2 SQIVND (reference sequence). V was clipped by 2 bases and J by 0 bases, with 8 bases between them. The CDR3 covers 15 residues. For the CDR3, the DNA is TGTGCCAGTAGTATAATAGCCAGCTCTGGAAACACCATATATTTT. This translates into CASSIIASSGNTIYF.

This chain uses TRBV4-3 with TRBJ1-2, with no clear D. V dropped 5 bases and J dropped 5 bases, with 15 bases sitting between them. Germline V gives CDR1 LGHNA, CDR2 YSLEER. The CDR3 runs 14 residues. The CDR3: CASSTKVPGYGYTF. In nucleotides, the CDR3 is TGCGCCAGCAGCACCAAGGTTCCGGGGTATGGCTACACCTTC.

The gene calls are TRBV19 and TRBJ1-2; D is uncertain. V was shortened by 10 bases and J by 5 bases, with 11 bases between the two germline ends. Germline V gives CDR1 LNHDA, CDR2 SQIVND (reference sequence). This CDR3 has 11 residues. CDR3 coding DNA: TGTGCCACCCGAACCTTATATGGCTACACCTTC. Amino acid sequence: CATRTLYGYTF.

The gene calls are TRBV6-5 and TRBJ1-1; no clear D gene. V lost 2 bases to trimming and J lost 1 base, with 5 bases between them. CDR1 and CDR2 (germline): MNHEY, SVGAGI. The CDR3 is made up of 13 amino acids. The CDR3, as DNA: TGTGCCAGCAGTTACGAGTCGAACACTGAAGCTTTCTTT. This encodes CASSYESNTEAFF.

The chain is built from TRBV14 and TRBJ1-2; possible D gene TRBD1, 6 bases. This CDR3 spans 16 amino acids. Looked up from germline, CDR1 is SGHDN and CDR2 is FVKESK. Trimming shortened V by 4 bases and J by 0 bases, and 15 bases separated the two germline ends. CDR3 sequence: CASSPRGARANYGYTF. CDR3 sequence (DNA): TGTGCCAGCAGCCCCAGGGGAGCAAGAGCTAACTATGGCTACACCTTC.

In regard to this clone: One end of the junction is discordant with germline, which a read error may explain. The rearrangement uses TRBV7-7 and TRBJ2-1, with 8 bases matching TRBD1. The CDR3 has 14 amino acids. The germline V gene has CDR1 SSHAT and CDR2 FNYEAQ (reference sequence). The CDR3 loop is CASSPGQESNEQFF. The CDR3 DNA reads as TGTGCTAGCAGCCCGGGACAGGAGTCCAATGAGCAGTTCTTC.

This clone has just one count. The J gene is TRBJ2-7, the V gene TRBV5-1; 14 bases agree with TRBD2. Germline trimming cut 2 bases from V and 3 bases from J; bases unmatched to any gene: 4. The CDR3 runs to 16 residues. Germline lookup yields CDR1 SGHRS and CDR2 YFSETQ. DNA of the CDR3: TGCGCCAGCAGCTTCTCCGGGACTAGCGGGAGCTACGAGCAGTACTTC. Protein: CASSFSGTSGSYEQYF.

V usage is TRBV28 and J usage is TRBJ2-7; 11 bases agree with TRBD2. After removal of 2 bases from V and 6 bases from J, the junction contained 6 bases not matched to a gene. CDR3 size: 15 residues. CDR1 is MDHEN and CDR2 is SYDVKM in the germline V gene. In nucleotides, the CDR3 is TGTGCCAGCAGTTTAATGGGACTAGCGGCCGTCGAGCAGTACTTC. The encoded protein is CASSLMGLAAVEQYF.

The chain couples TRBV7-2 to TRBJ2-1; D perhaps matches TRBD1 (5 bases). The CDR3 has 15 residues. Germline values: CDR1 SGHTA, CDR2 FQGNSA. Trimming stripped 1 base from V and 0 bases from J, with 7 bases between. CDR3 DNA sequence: TGTGCCAGCAGCTTAGTCAGGGTCTCCTACAATGAGCAGTTCTTC. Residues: CASSLVRVSYNEQFF.

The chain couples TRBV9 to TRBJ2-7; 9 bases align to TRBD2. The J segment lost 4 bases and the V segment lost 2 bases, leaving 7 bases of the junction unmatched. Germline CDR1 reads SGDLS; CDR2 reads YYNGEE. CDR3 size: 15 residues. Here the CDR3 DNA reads TGTGCCAGCAGCGTCCGTAGCGGGAGCGATTACGAGCAGTACTTC. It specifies CASSVRSGSDYEQYF.

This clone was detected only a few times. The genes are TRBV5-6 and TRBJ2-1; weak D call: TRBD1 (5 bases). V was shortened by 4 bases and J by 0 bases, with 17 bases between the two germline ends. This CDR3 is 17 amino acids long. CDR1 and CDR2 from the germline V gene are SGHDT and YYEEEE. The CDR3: CASSPAPTASSYNEQFF. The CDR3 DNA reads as TGTGCCAGCAGCCCGGCGCCGACAGCCAGCTCCTACAATGAGCAGTTCTTC. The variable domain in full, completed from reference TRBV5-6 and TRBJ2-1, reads DAGVTQSPTHLIKTRGQQVTLRCSPKSGHDTVSWYQQALGQGPQFIFQYYEEEERQRGNFPDRFSGHQFPNYSSELNVNALLLGDSALYLCASSPAPTASSYNEQFFGPGTRLTVL.

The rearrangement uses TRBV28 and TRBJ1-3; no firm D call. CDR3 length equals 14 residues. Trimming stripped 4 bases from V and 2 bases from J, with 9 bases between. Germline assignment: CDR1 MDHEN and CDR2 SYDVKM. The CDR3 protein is CASSYPGPGNTIYF. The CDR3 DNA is TGTGCCAGCAGTTACCCGGGCCCTGGAAACACCATATATTTT.